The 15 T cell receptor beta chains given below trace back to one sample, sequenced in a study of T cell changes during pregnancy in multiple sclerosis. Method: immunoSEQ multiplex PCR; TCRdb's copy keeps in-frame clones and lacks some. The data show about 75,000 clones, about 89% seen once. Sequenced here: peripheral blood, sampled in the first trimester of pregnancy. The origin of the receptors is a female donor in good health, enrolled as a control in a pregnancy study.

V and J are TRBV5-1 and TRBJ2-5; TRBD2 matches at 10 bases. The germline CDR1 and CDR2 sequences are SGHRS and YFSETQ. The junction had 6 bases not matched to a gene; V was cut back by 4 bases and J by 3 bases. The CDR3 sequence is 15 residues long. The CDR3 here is CASSPQRGGEETQYF. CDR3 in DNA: TGCGCCAGCAGCCCACAGCGGGGGGGGGAAGAGACCCAGTACTTC.

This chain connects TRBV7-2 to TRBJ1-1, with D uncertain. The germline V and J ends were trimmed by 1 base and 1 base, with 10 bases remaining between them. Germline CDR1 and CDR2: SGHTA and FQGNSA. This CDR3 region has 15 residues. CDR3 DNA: TGTGCCAGCAGCTTAGTCTCGAGACAGAACACTGAAGCTTTCTTT. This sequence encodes CASSLVSRQNTEAFF.

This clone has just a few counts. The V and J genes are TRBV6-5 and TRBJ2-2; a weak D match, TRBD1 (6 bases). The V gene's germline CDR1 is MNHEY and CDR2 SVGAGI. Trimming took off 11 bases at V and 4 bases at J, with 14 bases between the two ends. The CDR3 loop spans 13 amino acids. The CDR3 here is CASTRDTTGELFF. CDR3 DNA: TGTGCCTCAACCCGGGACACCACCGGGGAGCTGTTTTTT.

The CDR3 protein is CASRFRKQGADGNQPQHF. The CDR3 DNA reads TGTGCAAGTCGCTTCAGGAAACAGGGGGCGGACGGCAATCAGCCCCAGCATTTT. The rearrangement links TRBV12-2 to TRBJ1-5; the D segment call TRBD1 is taken from the table without a DNA check. TRBV12-2 has pseudogene status. The CDR3 is 18 residues long.

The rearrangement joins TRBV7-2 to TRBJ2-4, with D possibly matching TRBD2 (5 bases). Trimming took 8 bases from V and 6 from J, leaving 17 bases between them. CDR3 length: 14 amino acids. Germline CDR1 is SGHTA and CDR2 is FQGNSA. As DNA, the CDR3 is TGTGCCAGCGGGTCTCCAGAGGGTGGAAACATTCAGTACTTC. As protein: CASGSPEGGNIQYF.

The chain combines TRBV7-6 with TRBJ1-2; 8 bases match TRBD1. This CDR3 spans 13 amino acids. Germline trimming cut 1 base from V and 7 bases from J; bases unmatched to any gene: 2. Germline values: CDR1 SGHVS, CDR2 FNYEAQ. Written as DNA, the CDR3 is TGTGCCAGCAGCTTAGGGACAGGGCGTGGCTACACCTTC. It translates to CASSLGTGRGYTF.

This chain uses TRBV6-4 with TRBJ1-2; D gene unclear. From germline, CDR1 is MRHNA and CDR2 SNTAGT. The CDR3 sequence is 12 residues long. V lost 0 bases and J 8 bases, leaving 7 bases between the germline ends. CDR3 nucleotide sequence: TGTGCCAGCAGTGACTCCGCCAGGGGCTACACCTTC. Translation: CASSDSARGYTF.

Here the CDR3 DNA reads TGTGCCAGCAGCAACAGGGTGTTGAATTCACCCCTCCACTTT. This sequence encodes CASSNRVLNSPLHF. The chain recombines TRBV28 with TRBJ1-6; D might be TRBD1 (6 bases). The CDR3 contains 14 residues. Trimming stripped 6 bases from V and 7 bases from J, with 13 bases between. Germline V lookup: CDR1 MDHEN, CDR2 SYDVKM.

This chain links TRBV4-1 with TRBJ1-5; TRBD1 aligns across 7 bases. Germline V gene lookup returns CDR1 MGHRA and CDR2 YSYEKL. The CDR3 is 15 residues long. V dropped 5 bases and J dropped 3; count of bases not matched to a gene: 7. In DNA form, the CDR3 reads TGCGCCAGCAGCGACTTACAGGGGTCCAATCAGCCCCAGCATTTT. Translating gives CASSDLQGSNQPQHF.

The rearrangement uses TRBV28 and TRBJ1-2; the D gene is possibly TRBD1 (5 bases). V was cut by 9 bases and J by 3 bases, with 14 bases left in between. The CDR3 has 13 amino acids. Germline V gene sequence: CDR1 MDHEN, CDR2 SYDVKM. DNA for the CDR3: TGTGCCAGTCGACAGTCCGCTGACTATGGCTACACCTTC. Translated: CASRQSADYGYTF.

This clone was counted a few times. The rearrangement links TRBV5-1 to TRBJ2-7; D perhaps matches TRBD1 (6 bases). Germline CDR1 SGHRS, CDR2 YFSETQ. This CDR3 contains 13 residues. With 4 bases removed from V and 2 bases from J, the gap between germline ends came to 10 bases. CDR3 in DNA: TGCGCCAGCAGCGGGGGCAAAACCTACGAGCAGTACTTC. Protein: CASSGGKTYEQYF.

This CDR3 is CASSLTRLAGATNTGELFF. The CDR3 DNA is TGTGCCAGCAGCCTCACTCGACTAGCGGGGGCCACGAACACCGGGGAGCTGTTTTTT. The rearrangement joins TRBV7-8 to TRBJ2-2, with 12 bases aligning to TRBD2. The CDR3 is 19 residues long. CDR1 is SGHVS, CDR2 FQNEAQ, per germline. The trim removed 5 bases at V and 0 bases at J, leaving 10 bases unmatched.

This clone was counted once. CDR3 amino acids: CASSYFLAGGYNEQFF. CDR3 DNA: TGTGCCAGCAGTTACTTTTTAGCGGGGGGCTACAATGAGCAGTTCTTC. This chain uses TRBV6-5 with TRBJ2-1; 10 nucleotides agree with TRBD2. Per the germline V gene, CDR1 is MNHEY and CDR2 is SVGAGI. This CDR3 comprises 16 residues. Unmatched junction bases numbered 3, after V lost 1 base and J lost 3 bases.

In DNA, the CDR3 is TGCGCCAGCAGCTCAAGCGGAGGTAACACCGGGGAGCTGTTTTTT. It translates to CASSSSGGNTGELFF. The chain joins TRBV5-1 to TRBJ2-2; weak D call: TRBD2 (5 bases). This CDR3 is 15 amino acids long. Between the trimmed V and J ends, which lost 3 bases and 2 bases, there was a span of 11 bases. Looked up from germline, CDR1 is SGHRS and CDR2 is YFSETQ.

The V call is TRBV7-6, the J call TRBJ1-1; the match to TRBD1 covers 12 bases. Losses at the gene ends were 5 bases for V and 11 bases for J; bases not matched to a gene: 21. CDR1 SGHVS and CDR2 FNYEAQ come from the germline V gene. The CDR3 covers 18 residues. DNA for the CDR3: TGTGCCAGCAGCCGGACAGACAGGGGACAGGGGGCTTCTCTCAGGGCTTTCTTT. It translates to CASSRTDRGQGASLRAFF.